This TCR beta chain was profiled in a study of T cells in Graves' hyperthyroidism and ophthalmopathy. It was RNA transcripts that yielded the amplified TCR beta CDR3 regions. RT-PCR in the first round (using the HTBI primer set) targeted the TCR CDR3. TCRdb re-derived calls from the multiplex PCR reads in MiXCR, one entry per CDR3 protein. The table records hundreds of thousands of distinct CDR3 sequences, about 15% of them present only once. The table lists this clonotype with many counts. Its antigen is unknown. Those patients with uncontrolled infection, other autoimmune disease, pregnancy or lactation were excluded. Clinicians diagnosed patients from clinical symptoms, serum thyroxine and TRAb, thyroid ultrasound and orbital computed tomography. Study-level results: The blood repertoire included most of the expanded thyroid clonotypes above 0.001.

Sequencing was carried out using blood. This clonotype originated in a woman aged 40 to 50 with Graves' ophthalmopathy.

The CDR3 region has the DNA TGTGCCTGGAGGGTAGGGGACTGGCAAGAGACCCAGTACTTC. Its protein is CAWRVGDWQETQYF. The rearrangement links TRBV30 to TRBJ2-5, with a possible D match to TRBD2 (6 bases). Trimming pared 3 bases from V and 2 bases from J, leaving 13 bases between. Germline CDR1 GTSNPN, CDR2 SVGIG (reference sequence). This CDR3 is 14 amino acids long.